Listed below are T cell receptor beta chains from one sample, sequenced in a study of human T cells and chemical hapten exposure. TCRdb used MiXCR to reprocess the RACE reads, holding one entry per CDR3 protein. The sample comprises some 360,000 distinct CDR3 sequences, more than 4.5% of which are singletons, and just over 2.5% rests with the top ten. The starting material was whole blood, obtained in connection with sensitization to the hapten diphenylcyclopropenone (DPC). The receptors were gathered from a woman in her fifties or sixties with alopecia areata. Some clones in this sample may be carry-over from other donors' samples. CDR3s include the opening cysteine and the closing phenylalanine or tryptophan. A D gene is named only where the DNA matches it firmly. Rows may omit the clone size; those that give it use once, few, many or a size class.

cdr3_aa	cdr3_nt	clone_size	j_call	d_call	v_call	cdr3_length
CASSLGGASNQPQHF	TGTGCCAGCAGCTTGGGGGGGGCGAGCAATCAGCCCCAGCATTTT	many	TRBJ1-5	-	TRBV5-6	15
CSARDRPAGVTYNEQFF	TGCAGTGCTAGAGATCGGCCGGCAGGGGTCACCTACAATGAGCAGTTCTTC	few	TRBJ2-1	-	TRBV20-1	17
CAISAGLAGTLQETQYF	TGTGCCATCAGTGCGGGGCTAGCGGGTACCCTCCAAGAGACCCAGTACTTC	-	TRBJ2-5	TRBD2	TRBV10-3	17
CATSREGGAYNSPLHF	TGTGCCACCAGCAGAGAAGGCGGGGCGTATAATTCACCCCTCCACTTT	few	TRBJ1-6	-	TRBV15	16
CASSFRSGRRQETQYF	TGTGCCAGCAGTTTCCGGTCAGGGAGGCGGCAAGAGACCCAGTACTTC	-	TRBJ2-5	-	TRBV28	16
CASSFSHSTDTQYF	TGTGCCAGCAGTTTCTCGCACAGCACAGATACGCAGTATTTT	many	TRBJ2-3	-	TRBV27	14
CASRTRGWDTGELFF	TGTGCCAGTCGGACAAGGGGCTGGGACACCGGGGAGCTGTTTTTT	few	TRBJ2-2	-	TRBV5-5	15
CSVLHRTPPYEQYF	TGCAGTGTCCTCCATAGGACGCCGCCCTACGAGCAGTACTTC	many	TRBJ2-7	-	TRBV20-1	14
CAWSVKDSPVYEQYF	TGTGCCTGGAGTGTAAAGGACTCGCCCGTGTACGAGCAGTACTTC	many	TRBJ2-7	-	TRBV30	15
CSRTDRADTQYF	TGCAGCAGGACGGATCGGGCGGATACGCAGTATTTT	many	TRBJ2-3	-	TRBV20-1	12
CASRIQGSNEKLFF	TGTGCCAGCAGGATACAGGGAAGTAATGAAAAACTGTTTTTT	-	TRBJ1-4	-	TRBV27	14
CASSFSGGAGDTQYF	TGCGCCAGCAGCTTTAGCGGGGGGGCCGGAGATACGCAGTATTTT	few	TRBJ2-3	TRBD2	TRBV5-1	15
CASSLGGRLNSPLHF	TGCGCCAGCAGCTTGGGAGGGAGGCTGAATTCACCCCTCCACTTT	-	TRBJ1-6	-	TRBV5-1	15
CASSQEGQGFYEQYF	TGCGCCAGCAGCCAAGAGGGACAGGGATTCTACGAGCAGTACTTC	many	TRBJ2-7	TRBD1	TRBV4-3	15
CASSFLTGLAPSGQFF	TGTGCCAGCAGTTTCCTCACGGGACTAGCCCCCAGCGGGCAGTTCTTC	-	TRBJ2-1	TRBD2	TRBV28	16
CASSLRADHTF	TGTGCCAGCAGTTTGCGGGCCGACCACACCTTC	many	TRBJ1-2	-	TRBV12-3/TRBV12-4	11
CASTLSGGSHTGELFF	TGTGCCAGCACCTTAAGCGGGGGGTCCCACACCGGGGAGCTGTTTTTT	few	TRBJ2-2	TRBD2	TRBV12-3/TRBV12-4	16
CASSYRQSTGELFF	TGTGCCAGCAGTTACCGCCAGTCGACCGGGGAGCTGTTTTTT	-	TRBJ2-2	-	TRBV6-5	14
CASSLGVPPYEQYF	TGTGCCAGCAGTTTGGGGGTCCCACCCTACGAGCAGTACTTC	few	TRBJ2-7	-	TRBV12-3/TRBV12-4	14
CASSLGLNSGANVLTF	TGTGCCAGCAGCTTAGGCCTCAACTCTGGGGCCAACGTCCTGACTTTC	-	TRBJ2-6	-	TRBV13	16
CAIGLAGVEGETQYF	TGTGCCATCGGACTAGCGGGAGTTGAGGGGGAGACCCAGTACTTC	few	TRBJ2-5	TRBD2	TRBV28	15
CASSLGGVGETQYF	TGTGCCAGCAGTTTAGGCGGGGTCGGGGAGACCCAGTACTTC	many	TRBJ2-5	-	TRBV12-3/TRBV12-4	14
CSVGRTGGNYEQYF	TGCAGCGTTGGGCGGACAGGGGGGAACTACGAGCAGTACTTC	-	TRBJ2-7	TRBD1	TRBV29-1	14
CATSRGSFGAGGLTKNIQYF	TGTGCCACCAGCAGAGGGTCCTTTGGGGCGGGGGGTTTGACCAAAAACATTCAGTACTTC	many	TRBJ2-4	TRBD2	TRBV15	20